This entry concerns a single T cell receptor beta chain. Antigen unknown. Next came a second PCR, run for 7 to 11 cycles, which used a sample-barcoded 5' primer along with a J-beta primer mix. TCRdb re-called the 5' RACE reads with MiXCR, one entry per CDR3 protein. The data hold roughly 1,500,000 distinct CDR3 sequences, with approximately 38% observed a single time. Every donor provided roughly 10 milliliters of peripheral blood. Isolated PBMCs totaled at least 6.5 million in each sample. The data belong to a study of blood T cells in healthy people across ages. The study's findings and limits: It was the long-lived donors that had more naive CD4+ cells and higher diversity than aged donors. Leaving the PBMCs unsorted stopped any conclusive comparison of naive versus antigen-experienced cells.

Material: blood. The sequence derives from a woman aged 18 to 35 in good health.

This CDR3 reads CASSGTPNEQYF. In DNA, the CDR3 is TGTGCCAGCAGCGGCACTCCGAACGAGCAGTACTTC. The gene calls are TRBV11-2 and TRBJ2-7; no definite D call. V gave up 5 bases and J gave up 5 bases, with 10 bases separating them. CDR1 is SGHAT and CDR2 is FQNNGV in the germline V gene. The CDR3 loop spans 12 amino acids.